One and the same sample provided the 15 T cell receptor beta chains below, sequenced in a study of CD8 T cells in ankylosing spondylitis. MiXCR was run by TCRdb on the 5' RACE reads, yielding one entry per CDR3 protein. This table has 100,000 to 150,000 distinct CDR3 sequences, approximately 10% appearing once. The specimen sequenced was blood, either unsorted or a sorted T cell fraction (not recorded which). The source is a male donor with ankylosing spondylitis or in good health (not recorded which).

This clonotype was observed many times. The CDR3 loop reads CASAIAGGNYNEQFF. The CDR3 coding sequence is TGTGCCAGCGCGATAGCGGGAGGCAACTACAATGAGCAGTTCTTC. The chain uses TRBV12-3 or TRBV12-4 and TRBJ2-1; 10 nucleotides agree with TRBD2. The ends lost 8 bases at V and 3 bases at J; junction bases unmatched: 7. This CDR3 is 15 amino acids long.

This clonotype was picked up many times. V is TRBV20-1 and J is TRBJ2-7; 7 positions match TRBD2. The V and J ends lost 0 bases and 2 bases, in that order; junction bases with no gene match: 7. Germline lookup yields CDR1 DFQATT and CDR2 SNEGSKA (reference sequence). The length of the CDR3 is 15 residues. As DNA, the CDR3 is TGCAGTGCTAGAGATTGGGCGGGGGTCCCCTACGAGCAGTACTTC. Translating gives CSARDWAGVPYEQYF.

This clonotype was seen repeatedly, ten times or more. This sequence joins TRBV7-3 and TRBJ2-5, with no clear D. The ends were cut back, 5 bases at V and 3 bases at J, with 13 bases in the middle. The CDR3 spans 14 residues. CDR1 and CDR2 (germline): SGHTA, FQGTGA. The CDR3: CASSASGSKETQYF. The CDR3 DNA sequence: TGTGCCAGCAGCGCTTCAGGATCAAAAGAGACCCAGTACTTC.

There are many counts of this clonotype. The genes are TRBV2 and TRBJ1-2; 8 bases align to TRBD1. V lost 3 bases and J lost 4; bases outside the gene matches: 4. Germline lookup yields CDR1 SNHLY and CDR2 FYNNEI. The CDR3 sequence is 14 residues long. CDR3 amino acids: CASSETGVLYGYTF. The DNA of the CDR3 is TGTGCCAGCAGTGAGACAGGGGTACTCTATGGCTACACCTTC.

On this clonotype: This may arise from a read error, as a much more abundant clone is one base away. The chain carries TRBV6-5 and TRBJ2-7; 7 bases agree with TRBD1. Germline V gives CDR1 MNHEY, CDR2 SVGAGI. CDR3 length: 17 amino acids. The CDR3: CASSYSIRDSVSYEHYF. In DNA, the CDR3 is TGTGCCAGCAGTTACTCGATCCGGGACAGCGTTTCCTACGAGCACTACTTC.

The gene calls are TRBV25-1 and TRBJ2-7, with 9 bases lining up with TRBD1. J gave up 4 bases and V 5 bases, and 30 bases lay outside the gene matches. The CDR3 is 22 amino acids. Per germline, CDR1 MGHDK and CDR2 SYGVNS. The CDR3 is CASSPSRDRVRGNGRTRYEQYF. CDR3 nucleotide sequence: TGTGCCAGCAGTCCCTCGCGGGACAGGGTCAGGGGCAACGGGAGAACTAGGTACGAGCAGTACTTC.

This clonotype occurred many times. The chain recombines TRBV29-1 with TRBJ1-1; maybe TRBD1 (6 bases). Germline CDR1 is SQVTM and CDR2 is ANQGSEA. Trimming shortened V by 4 bases and J by 2 bases, and 14 bases separated the two germline ends. This CDR3 is built from 14 residues. The CDR3 sequence: CSVVRQDFNTEAFF. The CDR3 nucleotides are TGCAGCGTTGTCAGACAGGATTTTAACACTGAAGCTTTCTTT.

Many counts were recorded for this clonotype. The CDR3 here is CASSVEAFTGELFF. The CDR3, as DNA: TGTGCCAGCAGCGTAGAAGCTTTCACCGGGGAGCTGTTTTTT. The chain employs TRBV9 and TRBJ2-2; no clear D gene. The V end lost 0 bases, the J end lost 4 bases, and 7 bases lay between the germline ends. Germline V gene sequence: CDR1 SGDLS, CDR2 YYNGEE. The CDR3 has 14 residues.

This clonotype was seen only once. Possible read error: a much larger clone is one base away. The CDR3 sequence is CASIVRVSSGNTIYF. CDR3 coding DNA: TGTGCCAGCATCGTAAGGGTTAGCTCTGGAAACACCATATATTTT. The chain has TRBV7-3 and TRBJ1-3, with D unresolved. This CDR3 is built from 15 residues. CDR1 is SGHTA, CDR2 FQGTGA, per germline. V gave up 7 bases and J gave up 0 bases, with 13 bases separating them.

The rearrangement joins TRBV11-1 to TRBJ2-7, with D unresolved. Germline V gene sequence: CDR1 SGHAT, CDR2 FQDESV (reference sequence). The CDR3 loop spans 11 amino acids. Trimming removed 2 bases from V and 6 bases from J, with 5 bases in between. The CDR3 nucleotides read TGTGCCAGCAGCTTAAGGAGCGAGCAGTACTTC. It yields the protein CASSLRSEQYF.

This clonotype was picked up a small number of times. The rearrangement joins TRBV4-2 to TRBJ2-5; D is unresolved. Per the germline V gene, CDR1 is LGHNA and CDR2 is YNFKEQ. The CDR3 contains 15 residues. V dropped 0 bases and J dropped 3 bases, with 11 bases sitting between them. CDR3 amino acids: CASSQDGRIEETQYF. In nucleotides, the CDR3 is TGTGCCAGCAGCCAAGATGGACGGATAGAAGAGACCCAGTACTTC.

This clonotype was recorded a few times. The chain is built from TRBV20-1 and TRBJ2-7; D ambiguous. Germline CDR1 DFQATT, CDR2 SNEGSKA (reference sequence). The length of the CDR3 is 14 residues. CDR3 protein: CSGRGRYDFYEQYF. The CDR3 DNA sequence: TGCAGCGGAAGAGGACGATACGATTTCTACGAGCAGTACTTC.

Comments on this clonotype: At one boundary the junction diverges from the germline segment, which might be a read error. V is TRBV2 and J is TRBJ2-5; D is ambiguous. CDR3 size: 14 residues. The germline gives CDR1 SNHLY, CDR2 FYNNEI. Here the CDR3 reads CASTEHDLQETQYF. CDR3 in DNA: TGTGCCAGCACTGAACACGACCTCCAAGAGACCCAGTACTTC.

This clonotype was seen a handful of times. The chain carries TRBV29-1 and TRBJ2-1; 8 bases fit TRBD1. J gave up 7 bases and V 7 bases, and 12 bases lay outside the gene matches. The CDR3 loop spans 14 amino acids. Germline CDR1 SQVTM, CDR2 ANQGSEA. Here the CDR3 DNA reads TGCAGCGGCGAGACCAGGGGGCGAAGGAATGAGCAGTTCTTC. Translating gives CSGETRGRRNEQFF.

This clonotype was observed many times. This chain connects TRBV29-1 to TRBJ2-1, with D perhaps given as TRBD1 or TRBD2 (6 bases each). This CDR3 is 15 amino acids long. The V end was cut by 4 bases, the J end by 5 bases, with 18 bases between. The germline gives CDR1 SQVTM, CDR2 ANQGSEA. As DNA, the CDR3 is TGCAGCGTTGTCATAACCCGAAGGGGGGACAATGAGCAGTTCTTC. Encoded protein: CSVVITRRGDNEQFF.